This T cell receptor (beta chain) was observed in a study of blood T cell repertoires in COVID-19 (dated by TCRdb to 2019 to 2021). For the wider study: The collaborator samples originated in the United States, Italy and Spain and spanned the acute and convalescent phases of COVID-19. The repertoires were released in a freely available public database intended as a resource for research on the immune response to SARS-CoV-2. Subjects who had been exposed to COVID-19, were actively infected with it, or had recovered from it provided the deeply sampled blood TCRbeta repertoires that made up the dataset. Where available, HLA class I and class II types were obtained from metadata supplied by the sample provider rather than from assay-based typing. Samples were obtained from the ongoing ImmuneRACE study (first 160 participants) and from approximately 1,200 subjects provided by 6 global collaborators. The prospective study material was composed of cDNA or gDNA derived from T cells, B-cell-depleted T cells, or PBMCs. Nearly every sample came with metadata listing a de-identified subject ID, COVID-19 status, age in years and sex.

Samples from volunteer blood donors who had recovered from COVID-19 were contributed by a second Seattle source. The collaborating institutions used their own protocols to collect whole blood in K2EDTA tubes. Collaborator samples were shipped for TCRbeta analysis as frozen whole blood, isolated PBMCs, or DNA extracted from either sample type. V lost 10 bases and J lost 5 bases; the stretch between them is 14 bases long. The CDR3, cysteine through phenylalanine, is 12 amino acids long. The retained sequence is limited to the CDR3, 36 bases, with the frame set at the first base. The germline V gene specifies MNHEY as CDR1 and SVGAGI as CDR2. With respect to this clone: It has no known antigen specificity. Nothing much larger sits one base from this clone, and base qualities are not available.

What the work shows at the level of the full study, not this receptor alone: How much clinical and demographic metadata was included differed by source and by participant, and the metadata was provided uncurated.

The immunoSEQ Assay, a bias-controlled multiplex PCR, was used to amplify TCRbeta CDR3 regions from genomic DNA. Concerning the study's data processing: The number of nucleated cells in each sample was estimated from the amplification of reference gene primers within the assay. To quantify the absolute abundance of each unique TCRbeta CDR3 rearrangement, sequence reads were collapsed and filtered. For each sample, productive Simpson clonality was calculated as the square root of Simpson's diversity index across productive rearrangements. The table was pulled from immuneACCESS by TCRdb, which kept in-frame rearrangements only. Such tables lose some clones; where checked, under half of the loss comes from unresolved V genes, and the rest has no known cause. D and trimming come from the DNA, and the V and J calls and clone size come from that table. In this sample the table shows 220,000 or so clones, 80% to 85% of which occur a single time. Together, the top ten hold approximately 5% of the sample.

Sequenced material: peripheral blood. The chain employs TRBV6-5 and TRBJ2-5, with a tentative D gene TRBD1 over 5 matching bases. The sequence came from a woman aged 60-70 years who had recovered from COVID-19. The nucleotide sequence reads as follows: TGTGCCAACGGTAGGGGTGGGGAGACCCAGTACTTC. Its protein product is CANGRGGETQYF.